This TCR beta chain comes out of a study of cytomegalovirus exposure and HLA in healthy donors. Findings and caveats of the study: V segments that were indistinguishable, TRBV6-2 and TRBV6-3 among them, were omitted from analysis. Relative to the approximately 700-donor mean, N-insertions were reportedly fewer in an Asian-associated ancestry cluster in a later analysis. V- and J-gene trimming of TCR beta was linked (in a later analysis) to a missense DCLRE1C variant.

This clone was detected once. Its antigen is undetermined. This PCR relied on a set of 60 Vbeta primers and 13 Jbeta primers. Sequencing used immunoSEQ multiplex PCR; TCRdb keeps in-frame clones, though not all of them. The data hold around 110,000 clones, with around three quarters observed a single time. J was trimmed by 5 bases and V by 2 bases; bases with no gene match: 5. The germline V gene encodes CDR1 MDHEN and CDR2 SYDVKM. CDR3 size: 14 residues. This clonotype originated in a man aged 25 to 40 in good health and CMV-seropositive. The J gene is TRBJ2-5, the V gene TRBV28; 7 nucleotides agree with TRBD2. Sequences were obtained from PBMCs. The CDR3 is CASSLAGALETQYF. The CDR3 region has the DNA TGTGCCAGCAGTTTAGCGGGAGCATTGGAGACCCAGTACTTC.